Reported below is one TCR beta chain. Its antigen is not known. The data were taken from a study of T cell repertoires in aging, cancer and after chemotherapy. The study's findings and limits: Age-matched healthy donors had significantly more diverse, less clonal blood TCR repertoires than untreated cancer patients. In each cancer cohort, median generation probability increased across chemotherapy, suggesting thymic output rebounded. Immunological memory after chemotherapy cannot be judged from the repertoire data. In healthy donors, age-related TCR diversity loss mainly reflected lost richness.

TCR beta rearrangements were amplified from peripheral blood genomic DNA. Rearranged V-D-J TRB sequences were amplified with a mixed TRB-A/B primer pool. In TCRdb, the multiplex PCR reads were re-called with MiXCR into one record per CDR3 protein. The sample yields some 9,700 distinct CDR3 sequences, approximately 31% seen once. Trimming took 7 bases from V and 5 from J, leaving 11 bases between them. The CDR3 has 13 residues. Sequenced material: blood. This rearrangement joins TRBV12-3 or TRBV12-4 to TRBJ2-2; D perhaps matches TRBD2 (6 bases). This TCR derives from a human donor in good health. The donor label of this sample is uncertain. Here the CDR3 DNA reads TGTGCCAGCACCTTAGGGACTACCGGGGAGCTGTTTTTT. Its translation is CASTLGTTGELFF.